The 29 T cell receptor beta chains given below trace back to one sample, sequenced in a study of blood T cell repertoires in COVID-19. TCRdb keeps only in-frame clones here, not all; method: immunoSEQ multiplex PCR. The sample lists 200,000 to 250,000 clones, 84% occurring once. Sequenced material: PBMCs or T cells enriched from blood (not recorded which). The receptors derive from a woman between 35 and 50 years old who had recovered from COVID-19.

This chain joins TRBV4-1 and TRBJ2-3, with 10 nucleotides matching TRBD2. Trimming took 0 bases from V and 3 from J; bases not matched to a gene: 12. This CDR3 has 19 residues. CDR1 MGHRA and CDR2 YSYEKL come from the germline V gene. The CDR3 nucleotides are TGCGCCAGCAGCCAAGATTCGATTAGGGCTAGCGGGAGAACAGATACGCAGTATTTT. As protein: CASSQDSIRASGRTDTQYF.

CDR3 DNA: TGCGCCAGCAGCTCACAGGGTTTTGTCGCTGAAGCTTTCTTT. Protein sequence: CASSSQGFVAEAFF. The chain couples TRBV5-1 to TRBJ1-1; TRBD1 might be the D (6 bases). CDR3 size: 14 residues. CDR1 and CDR2 from the germline V gene are SGHRS and YFSETQ. V lost 3 bases to trimming and J lost 6 bases, with 15 bases between them.

The chain has TRBV18 and TRBJ2-2; possible D gene TRBD2, 7 bases. The CDR3 extends over 16 amino acids. The ends were cut back, 3 bases at V and 7 bases at J, with 18 bases in the middle. Germline V lookup: CDR1 KGHSH, CDR2 LQKENI. CDR3 in DNA: TGTGCCAGCTCACCCCCGTGGCGGGGGCTTGGCGGGGAGCTGTTTTTT. Translation gives CASSPPWRGLGGELFF.

This chain links TRBV7-2 with TRBJ1-2, with 8 bases that match TRBD1. This CDR3 has 15 amino acids. In germline, CDR1 is SGHTA, CDR2 FQGNSA. Trimming cost V 6 bases and J 8 bases; bases outside gene matches: 14. CDR3 sequence: CASRPGQGWLEGYTF. DNA of the CDR3: TGTGCCAGCAGACCCGGACAGGGCTGGTTAGAGGGCTACACCTTC.

This clone has a handful of counts. The chain employs TRBV7-8 and TRBJ1-5; 9 nucleotides align to TRBD1. Germline CDR1 is SGHVS and CDR2 is FQNEAQ. The V gene end was trimmed by 4 bases and the J gene end by 6 bases; junction bases not matched to a gene: 10. The CDR3 contains 16 residues. CDR3 coding DNA: TGTGCCAGCAGCTATAATCACCGGGACAGGGCTCAGCCCCAGCATTTT. The encoded protein is CASSYNHRDRAQPQHF.

The chain combines TRBV7-8 with TRBJ2-2; D may be TRBD1 (5 bases). The CDR3 loop spans 13 amino acids. The germline CDR1 and CDR2 sequences are SGHVS and FQNEAQ. Trimming removed 5 bases from V and 6 bases from J, with 10 bases in between. DNA for the CDR3: TGTGCCAGCAGCATACAGGTTGCCGGGGAGCTGTTTTTT. This translates into CASSIQVAGELFF.

The V gene is TRBV11-3, the J gene TRBJ2-3; 11 positions match TRBD2. The CDR3 has 15 residues. Per the germline V gene, CDR1 is SGHNT and CDR2 is YENEEA. After removal of 4 bases from V and 3 bases from J, the junction contained 3 bases not matched to a gene. The CDR3 DNA is TGTGCCAGCAGCTGGGGACTAGCGGTAACAGATACGCAGTATTTT. Amino acids: CASSWGLAVTDTQYF.

The chain has TRBV5-4 and TRBJ1-1, with D unclear. CDR1 and CDR2 from the germline V gene are SGHNT and YYREEE (reference sequence). The CDR3 spans 14 residues. Trimming left V 2 bases short and J 5 bases short, with 13 bases between. The CDR3: CASSFSGIQTEAFF. As DNA, the CDR3 is TGTGCCAGCAGCTTTTCAGGCATACAAACTGAAGCTTTCTTT.

The chain carries TRBV15 and TRBJ2-7; 7 bases align to TRBD2. The CDR3 totals 15 residues. CDR1 is LNHNV, CDR2 YYDKDF, per germline (reference sequence). J lost 4 bases, V lost 5 bases, and 11 bases had no gene match. CDR3 loop: CATSPRAGTGYEQYV. The CDR3 DNA reads TGTGCCACCAGCCCTCGAGCGGGAACGGGATACGAGCAGTACGTC.

The CDR3 coding sequence is TGTGCCAGCAGTTTGGCCAGACTCTACGAGCAGTACTTC. This translates into CASSLARLYEQYF. V gene TRBV28 combines with J gene TRBJ2-7; D unclear. This CDR3 has 13 residues. With 3 bases removed from V and 3 bases from J, the gap between germline ends came to 9 bases. Germline lookup yields CDR1 MDHEN and CDR2 SYDVKM.

This rearrangement joins TRBV4-3 to TRBJ1-4; 7 bases are shared with TRBD1. CDR1 LGHNA and CDR2 YSLEER come from the germline V gene. The J segment lost 1 base and the V segment lost 4 bases, leaving 3 bases of the junction unmatched. This CDR3 comprises 15 residues. The CDR3 here is CASSPGDRTNEKLFF. In DNA form, the CDR3 reads TGCGCCAGCAGCCCGGGGGACAGAACTAATGAAAAACTGTTTTTT.

The rearrangement links TRBV7-3 to TRBJ2-3; 8 positions agree with TRBD2. V lost 5 bases to trimming and J lost 6 bases; unmatched junction nucleotides: 10. Germline V gene sequence: CDR1 SGHTA, CDR2 FQGTGA. CDR3 length: 15 residues. The CDR3 bases are TGTGCCAGCAGCCTTGGGTTAGCGGGACCGGATACGCAGTATTTT. It codes for CASSLGLAGPDTQYF.

V gene TRBV9 combines with J gene TRBJ1-2; D unresolved. This CDR3 region has 14 residues. Trimming took 0 bases from V and 3 from J, leaving 9 bases between them. Germline V gene lookup returns CDR1 SGDLS and CDR2 YYNGEE. CDR3 residues: CASSVVPSDYGYTF. The CDR3 bases are TGTGCCAGCAGCGTAGTGCCCAGCGACTATGGCTACACCTTC.

The CDR3 DNA sequence: TGTGCCAGCAGCTTAGATCATGGGGGCGGAGAGACCCAGTACTTC. Translation gives CASSLDHGGGETQYF. The chain recombines TRBV11-2 with TRBJ2-5; tentative D call: TRBD1 (6 bases). Germline CDR1 reads SGHAT; CDR2 reads FQNNGV. The V and J ends lost 0 bases and 4 bases respectively, with 12 bases between them. The CDR3 contains 15 residues. Full variable domain (outside the CDR3, taken from reference TRBV11-2 and TRBJ2-5): EAGVAQSPRYKIIEKRQSVAFWCNPISGHATLYWYQQILGQGPKLLIQFQNNGVVDDSQLPKDRFSAERLKGVDSTLKIQPAKLEDSAVYLCASSLDHGGGETQYFGPGTRLLVL.

The genes are TRBV21-1 and TRBJ2-7; the table's D gene call, TRBD1, was not cross checked with the DNA. TRBV21-1 counts as a pseudogene. The CDR3 totals 19 residues. The CDR3 protein is CASSYPLGPGTGHTYEQYV. The CDR3 nucleotides read TGTGCCAGCAGCTACCCCCTTGGCCCCGGGACAGGGCACACCTACGAGCAGTACGTC.

V usage is TRBV11-2 and J usage is TRBJ1-2; D remains ambiguous. The CDR3 extends over 14 amino acids. Germline CDR1 reads SGHAT; CDR2 reads FQNNGV. V lost 7 bases and J lost 1, with 13 bases in between. CDR3 sequence (DNA): TGTGCCAGCACCTCAATACAGATTAACTATGGCTACACCTTC. This translates into CASTSIQINYGYTF.

This clone was picked up a small number of times. This chain joins TRBV5-4 and TRBJ2-7; 7 bases match TRBD2. The CDR3 has 15 residues. V trimming: 1 base; J trimming: 2 bases; junction bases outside the gene matches: 6. Looked up from germline, CDR1 is SGHNT and CDR2 is YYREEE (reference sequence). CDR3 protein: CASSLLGGPPYEQYF. CDR3 bases: TGTGCCAGCAGCTTGCTGGGAGGGCCACCCTACGAGCAGTACTTC. The entire variable domain, with the rest obtained from reference TRBV5-4 and TRBJ2-7, is as follows: ETGVTQSPTHLIKTRGQQVTLRCSSQSGHNTVSWYQQALGQGPQFIFQYYREEENGRGNFPPRFSGLQFPNYSSELNVNALELDDSALYLCASSLLGGPPYEQYFGPGTRLTVT.

The chain employs TRBV24-1 and TRBJ2-1; D perhaps matches TRBD1 (7 bases). V lost 1 base and J lost 5, with 11 bases in between. The CDR3 runs to 15 residues. CDR1 is KGHDR, CDR2 SFDVKD, per germline. For the CDR3, the DNA is TGTGCCACCAGTGATTTAGGAGGGACAGACAATGAGCAGTTCTTC. Translated, it gives CATSDLGGTDNEQFF.

The J gene is TRBJ2-1, the V gene TRBV3-1 (or the pseudogene TRBV3-2); D is unresolved. Per germline, CDR1 LGHDT and CDR2 YNNKEL (reference sequence). The germline V and J ends were trimmed by 6 bases and 0 bases, with 12 bases remaining between them. The CDR3 extends over 15 amino acids. CDR3 nucleotide sequence: TGTGCCAGCAGTTCATCTAGGAGCTCCTACAATGAGCAGTTCTTC. Residues: CASSSSRSSYNEQFF.

V and J are TRBV29-1 and TRBJ1-2; D is perhaps TRBD1 (5 bases). Trimming removed 5 bases from V and 0 bases from J, with 22 bases in between. The CDR3 length is 17 residues. Germline values: CDR1 SQVTM, CDR2 ANQGSEA. In nucleotides, the CDR3 is TGCAGCGTTCGCCCGACCTTTTTAAGGGGCCCTAACTATGGCTACACCTTC. It specifies CSVRPTFLRGPNYGYTF.

The chain links TRBV1 to TRBJ2-7; whether TRBD2, the table's D call, matches the DNA was not checked. TRBV1 is annotated as a pseudogene. The CDR3 loop spans 16 amino acids. The CDR3 spells CTSSQAASGASYEQYV. CDR3 in DNA: TGCACCAGCAGCCAAGCCGCTAGCGGAGCCTCCTACGAGCAGTACGTC.

This sequence joins TRBV5-6 and TRBJ1-1; 7 bases line up with TRBD1. The J segment lost 0 bases and the V segment lost 0 bases, leaving 8 bases of the junction unmatched. Looked up from germline, CDR1 is SGHDT and CDR2 is YYEEEE. There are 17 residues in the CDR3. The CDR3 nucleotides read TGTGCCAGCAGCTTGGCCGAGACAGACAGGGTGAACACTGAAGCTTTCTTT. Amino acid sequence: CASSLAETDRVNTEAFF.

V is TRBV5-4 and J is TRBJ1-2, with 10 bases lining up with TRBD1. This CDR3 spans 14 amino acids. V was clipped by 7 bases and J by 2 bases; unmatched bases: 5. Per the germline V gene, CDR1 is SGHNT and CDR2 is YYREEE (reference sequence). CDR3 in amino acids: CASHRGQGNYGYTF. The CDR3 DNA reads TGTGCCAGCCACCGGGGACAGGGGAACTATGGCTACACCTTC.

This rearrangement joins TRBV5-1 to TRBJ2-1, with 10 bases aligning to TRBD2. The CDR3 totals 16 residues. The J segment lost 7 bases and the V segment lost 0 bases, leaving 7 bases of the junction unmatched. Germline assignment: CDR1 SGHRS and CDR2 YFSETQ. CDR3 region: CASSLAGVAGGNEQFF. The CDR3 nucleotides are TGCGCCAGCAGCTTGGCCGGGGTAGCGGGGGGAAATGAGCAGTTCTTC.

The gene calls are TRBV4-1 and TRBJ2-3; 7 nucleotides match TRBD2. This CDR3 has 18 amino acids. V shed 1 base and J 5 bases; nucleotides not matched to a gene: 15. The germline V gene has CDR1 MGHRA and CDR2 YSYEKL. CDR3 DNA: TGCGCCAGCAGCCAAGTCCCCGCGACGCGCGGGGGAGGAGATACGCAGTATTTT. Translated: CASSQVPATRGGGDTQYF.

The V gene is TRBV14, the J gene TRBJ2-3, with D tentatively TRBD2 (7 bases). CDR3 length: 15 amino acids. V was cut by 4 bases and J by 3 bases, with 14 bases left in between. Germline V gene data show CDR1 as SGHDN and CDR2 as FVKESK. The CDR3 region is CASSRGGGVTDTQYF. CDR3 in DNA: TGTGCCAGCAGCCGGGGGGGCGGAGTGACAGATACGCAGTATTTT.

The rearrangement links TRBV5-4 to TRBJ2-5; unclear D gene. The germline gives CDR1 SGHNT, CDR2 YYREEE (reference sequence). V dropped 1 base and J dropped 9 bases, with 16 bases sitting between them. This CDR3 has 14 amino acids. The CDR3 region has the DNA TGTGCCAGCAGCTTGACAGAGTCCGGTACGTCCCAGTACTTC. This sequence encodes CASSLTESGTSQYF.

The chain recombines TRBV6-6 with TRBJ1-5; D unclear. Trimming cost V 5 bases and J 7 bases, with 12 bases left between them. The CDR3 contains 13 residues. Germline CDR1 is MNHNY and CDR2 is SVGAGI (reference sequence). DNA of the CDR3: TGTGCCAGCAGTGTCCCTGGTGGCCAGCCCCAGCATTTT. This gives the protein CASSVPGGQPQHF.

V and J are TRBV7-2 and TRBJ2-2; TRBD1 agrees at 9 bases. The V and J ends lost 4 bases and 4 bases, in that order; junction bases with no gene match: 10. This CDR3 comprises 17 residues. Germline lookup yields CDR1 SGHTA and CDR2 FQGNSA. Here the CDR3 reads CASSYPTDRGGTGELFF. The CDR3 DNA sequence: TGTGCCAGCAGCTACCCCACGGACAGGGGAGGCACCGGGGAGCTGTTTTTT.